The rows below give T cell receptor beta chains drawn from one sample of a study of OX40 agonist ivuxolimab in advanced cancers. Sequencing used immunoSEQ multiplex PCR; TCRdb keeps in-frame clones, though not all of them. The top ten hold more than 8.5% of the sample, which has 75,000 to 95,000 clones, roughly nine tenths seen once. The source material was CD4+ or CD8+ T cells sorted from blood, sampled in a trial of the OX40 agonist ivuxolimab. All receptors derive from an adult with an advanced solid tumor such as melanoma, head and neck, liver or kidney cancer. The CDR3 runs from the conserved cysteine through the conserved F or W. Each record gives: V gene, clone size, D gene, J gene, CDR3 DNA, CDR3 protein. The D gene is left open where the match is weak. Clone size is shown for a subset of rows, as once, few, many or a class of expanded clone.

V gene: TRBV2
clone size: NA
D gene: TRBD1
J gene: TRBJ2-7
CDR3 DNA: TGTGCCAGCAGTACAGGGGTCACAAGGGGCGAGCAGTACTTC
CDR3 protein: CASSTGVTRGEQYF

V gene: TRBV5-4
clone size: NA
D gene: TRBD1
J gene: TRBJ1-2
CDR3 DNA: TGTGCCAGCAGCCTAGACAGGGTAGGGGGGGATGGCTACACCTTC
CDR3 protein: CASSLDRVGGDGYTF

V gene: TRBV5-1
clone size: NA
D gene: NA
J gene: TRBJ2-5
CDR3 DNA: TGCGCCAGCAGCCCGGCCCGCGAGGGGCGCGGGAAGACCCAGTACTTC
CDR3 protein: CASSPAREGRGKTQYF

V gene: TRBV6-1
clone size: NA
D gene: NA
J gene: TRBJ2-7
CDR3 DNA: TGTGCCAGCAGTGAAGAGGTCCGCTCCGGGGGTAGATTAACGGCTTACGAGCAGTACTTC
CDR3 protein: CASSEEVRSGGRLTAYEQYF

V gene: TRBV2
clone size: NA
D gene: NA
J gene: TRBJ2-5
CDR3 DNA: TGTGCCAGCAGTGGTTCTAAGGGGGAGACCCAGTACTTC
CDR3 protein: CASSGSKGETQYF

V gene: TRBV19
clone size: NA
D gene: NA
J gene: TRBJ1-2
CDR3 DNA: TGTGCCAGTACCCTGGGGGGCCGGAGCTATGGCTACACCTTC
CDR3 protein: CASTLGGRSYGYTF

V gene: TRBV5-1
clone size: NA
D gene: NA
J gene: TRBJ2-6
CDR3 DNA: TGCGCCAGCGGGGCCGGGGCCAACGTCCTGACTTTC
CDR3 protein: CASGAGANVLTF

V gene: TRBV2
clone size: NA
D gene: TRBD2
J gene: TRBJ2-3
CDR3 DNA: TGTGCCAGCAGCGGGACTAGCCCCACAGATACGCAGTATTTT
CDR3 protein: CASSGTSPTDTQYF

V gene: TRBV7-6
clone size: NA
D gene: NA
J gene: TRBJ2-5
CDR3 DNA: TGTGCCAGCAGGGGGGGTGCCCAAGAGACCCAGTACTTC
CDR3 protein: CASRGGAQETQYF

V gene: TRBV5-1
clone size: NA
D gene: TRBD2
J gene: TRBJ2-3
CDR3 DNA: TGCGCCAGCAGCGGGGGACTAGCGATAGATACGCAGTATTTT
CDR3 protein: CASSGGLAIDTQYF

V gene: TRBV15
clone size: NA
D gene: NA
J gene: TRBJ1-4
CDR3 DNA: TGTGCCACCAGCAGAGCGAGAGGCCCCGGAACTAATGAAAAACTGTTTTTT
CDR3 protein: CATSRARGPGTNEKLFF

V gene: TRBV15
clone size: NA
D gene: NA
J gene: TRBJ1-2
CDR3 DNA: TGTGCCACCAGCAGAGATAGAGGGTTCTATGGCTACACCTTC
CDR3 protein: CATSRDRGFYGYTF

V gene: TRBV2
clone size: few
D gene: NA
J gene: TRBJ1-5
CDR3 DNA: TGTGCCAGCCAAGACAGGTTGGGCAATCAGCCCCAGCATTTT
CDR3 protein: CASQDRLGNQPQHF